This entry is about one TCR beta chain. The antigen remains unidentified. For every donor, a draw yielded around 10 milliliters of peripheral blood. Primers used in a second PCR of roughly 7 to 12 cycles were a sample-barcoded 5' primer and a J-beta primer mix. At least 2.5 million CDR3-containing paired-end reads were obtained per sample. TCRdb independently ran MiXCR on the 5' RACE reads; one entry per CDR3 protein. Here the sample spans about 970,000 distinct CDR3 sequences, just over 50% being singletons. The data were obtained in a study of blood T cells in healthy people across ages. Study outcomes and limitations: Donors of long life had a larger count of naive CD4+ cells and greater diversity than aged donors. Getting older went along with TCR beta diversity per million T cells dropping roughly linearly.

The CDR3 contains 12 residues. Deletions cut 3 bases from V and 11 bases from J, with 13 bases between. The germline V gene has CDR1 MDHEN and CDR2 SYDVKM. The sample was blood. This TCR was recovered from a woman aged 55-70 years in good health. J is TRBJ2-5 and V is TRBV28; D is unresolved. CDR3 protein: CASSLAKREQYF. The CDR3 DNA reads TGTGCCAGCAGTTTGGCCAAGAGAGAGCAGTACTTC.